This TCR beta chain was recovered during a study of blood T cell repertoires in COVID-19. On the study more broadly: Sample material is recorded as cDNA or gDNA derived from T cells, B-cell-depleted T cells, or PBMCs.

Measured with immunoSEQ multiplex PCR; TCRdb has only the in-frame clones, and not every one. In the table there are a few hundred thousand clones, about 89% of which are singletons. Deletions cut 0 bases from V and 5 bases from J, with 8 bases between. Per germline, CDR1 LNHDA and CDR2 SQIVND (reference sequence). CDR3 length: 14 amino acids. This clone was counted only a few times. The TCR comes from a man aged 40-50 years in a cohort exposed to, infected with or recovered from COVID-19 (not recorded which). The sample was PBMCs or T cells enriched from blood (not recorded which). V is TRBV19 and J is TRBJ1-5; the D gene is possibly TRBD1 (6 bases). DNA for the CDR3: TGTGCCAGTAGTATAGATGGGGGCCATCAGCCCCAGCATTTT. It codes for CASSIDGGHQPQHF.